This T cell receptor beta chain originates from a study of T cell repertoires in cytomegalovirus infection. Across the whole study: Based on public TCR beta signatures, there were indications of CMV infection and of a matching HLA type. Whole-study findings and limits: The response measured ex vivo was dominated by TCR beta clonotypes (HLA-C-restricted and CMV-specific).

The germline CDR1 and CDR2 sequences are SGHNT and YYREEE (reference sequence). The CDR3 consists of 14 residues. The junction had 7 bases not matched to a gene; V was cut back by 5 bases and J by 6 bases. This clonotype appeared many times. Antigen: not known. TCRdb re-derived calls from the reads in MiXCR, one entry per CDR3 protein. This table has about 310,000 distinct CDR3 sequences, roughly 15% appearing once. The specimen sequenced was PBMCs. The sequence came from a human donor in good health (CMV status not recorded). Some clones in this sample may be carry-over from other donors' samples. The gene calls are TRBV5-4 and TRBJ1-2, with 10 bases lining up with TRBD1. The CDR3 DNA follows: TGTGCCAGCAGGCGTCCCGGGACAGGGGATGGCTACACCTTC. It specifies CASRRPGTGDGYTF. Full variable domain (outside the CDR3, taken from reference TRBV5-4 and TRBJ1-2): ETGVTQSPTHLIKTRGQQVTLRCSSQSGHNTVSWYQQALGQGPQFIFQYYREEENGRGNFPPRFSGLQFPNYSSELNVNALELDDSALYLCASRRPGTGDGYTFGSGTRLTVV.